This T cell receptor beta chain was obtained from a study of CD8 T cells in ankylosing spondylitis. One entry per CDR3 protein results from TCRdb running MiXCR on the 5' RACE reads. The sample lists 400,000 or so distinct CDR3 sequences; roughly a quarter were seen once. This CDR3 region has 14 residues. V lost 6 bases and J 6 bases, leaving 14 bases between the germline ends. Germline loops: CDR1 ENHRY, CDR2 SYGVKD. Findings and caveats of the study: Clones linked to disease were reported to show significant enrichment in matched ankylosing spondylitis synovial fluid. Blood of patients with ankylosing spondylitis appeared to be characterized by a TCR beta motif of seven or eight highly homologous variants.

Concerning this clonotype: Antigen specificity is unknown.

The chain employs TRBV10-3 and TRBJ2-2; weak D call: TRBD2 (6 bases). The sequencing sample was made of blood, either unsorted or a sorted T cell fraction (not recorded which). The sequence was obtained from a male donor with ankylosing spondylitis. In DNA form, the CDR3 reads TGTGCCATCAGCGGCGGGATAGAGGCCGGGGAGCTGTTTTTT. Translation: CAISGGIEAGELFF.